This entry lists 30 T cell receptor beta chains sequenced from one sample in a study of T cells in Graves' hyperthyroidism and ophthalmopathy. Amplification yielded TCR beta CDR3 regions, with RNA transcripts as the source. HTBI primers were used for first-round RT-PCR of the TCR CDR3. TCRdb re-derived calls from the multiplex PCR reads in MiXCR, one entry per CDR3 protein. The repertoire holds around 200,000 distinct CDR3 sequences, approximately 20% seen once, with about 48% in the top ten. The sample was blood. The receptors originated from a man aged 35 to 55 with Graves' hyperthyroidism.

This clonotype was detected ten times or more. The chain uses TRBV7-8 and TRBJ2-3; TRBD2 agrees at 8 bases. Trimming cost V 7 bases and J 2 bases; bases outside gene matches: 5. The germline V gene has CDR1 SGHVS and CDR2 FQNEAQ. The CDR3 has 14 amino acids. CDR3 sequence: CASTEREYTDTQYF. For the CDR3, the DNA is TGTGCCAGCACCGAGCGGGAGTACACAGATACGCAGTATTTT.

The chain has TRBV7-2 and TRBJ2-3, with TRBD2 matching 7 bases. V shed 9 bases and J 4 bases; nucleotides not matched to a gene: 13. The germline gives CDR1 SGHTA, CDR2 FQGNSA. CDR3 size: 15 residues. In nucleotides, the CDR3 is TGTGCCAGTAACCTGCGCGGGAGTTCATCAGATACGCAGTATTTT. Translation: CASNLRGSSSDTQYF.

This clonotype was detected ten times or more. J is TRBJ2-5 and V is TRBV12-3 or TRBV12-4, with 7 bases that match TRBD1. This CDR3 is 15 amino acids long. V lost 3 bases and J lost 4; bases outside the gene matches: 8. The CDR3 region is CASSFRTGFGETQYF. The CDR3 nucleotides read TGTGCCAGCAGTTTCCGGACAGGCTTTGGAGAGACCCAGTACTTC.

This clonotype was found many times. The V and J genes are TRBV3-1 and TRBJ1-1, with no clear D. V was pared by 1 base and J by 2 bases, with 8 bases between. This CDR3 has 14 residues. Germline V gene sequence: CDR1 LGHDT, CDR2 YNNKEL (reference sequence). The CDR3 loop is CASSQAVTNTEAFF. The CDR3 DNA is TGTGCCAGCAGCCAAGCCGTGACCAACACTGAAGCTTTCTTT. The full variable domain, with the rest looked up from reference TRBV3-1 and TRBJ1-1, is DTAVSQTPKYLVTQMGNDKSIKCEQNLGHDTMYWYKQDSKKFLKIMFSYNNKELIINETVPNRFSPKSPDKAHLNLHINSLELGDSAVYFCASSQAVTNTEAFFGQGTRLTVV.

This rearrangement joins TRBV9 to TRBJ1-3, with 9 bases aligning to TRBD1. The V segment lost 3 bases and the J segment 0 bases; nucleotides outside the gene matches: 4. Per the germline V gene, CDR1 is SGDLS and CDR2 is YYNGEE. CDR3 size: 16 residues. The CDR3: CASSGTGGYSGNTIYF. As DNA, the CDR3 is TGTGCCAGCAGCGGCACAGGGGGCTACTCTGGAAACACCATATATTTT.

The chain joins TRBV9 to TRBJ2-7; possible D gene TRBD1, 5 bases. CDR3 size: 13 residues. CDR1 and CDR2 (germline): SGDLS, YYNGEE. V shed 5 bases and J shed 3 bases, with 12 bases lying between them. For the CDR3, the DNA is TGTGCCAGCAGTAGTACAGGTTTCTACGAGCAGTACTTC. Protein sequence: CASSSTGFYEQYF.

V usage is TRBV29-1 and J usage is TRBJ2-2, with D perhaps matching TRBD2 (5 bases). The CDR3 runs 13 residues. From germline, CDR1 is SQVTM and CDR2 ANQGSEA. V gave up 6 bases and J gave up 7 bases, with 15 bases separating them. CDR3 loop: CSVRGPRGGELFF. CDR3 coding DNA: TGCAGCGTCCGGGGTCCCCGGGGCGGGGAGCTGTTTTTT.

The genes are TRBV6-5 and TRBJ2-2; 9 bases fit TRBD1. This CDR3 has 19 amino acids. CDR1 and CDR2 from the germline V gene are MNHEY and SVGAGI. After removal of 2 bases from V and 7 bases from J, the junction contained 17 bases not matched to a gene. As DNA, the CDR3 is TGTGCCAGCAGTTACGAGGGACAGGGAACCTGGCAGGGGGGCGGGGAGCTGTTTTTT. This sequence encodes CASSYEGQGTWQGGGELFF.

This clonotype was picked up many times. V and J are TRBV6-1 and TRBJ2-3, with TRBD1 identical over 8 bases. V was pared by 6 bases and J by 3 bases, with 8 bases of the junction left unmatched. Germline-derived CDR1 and CDR2 are MNHNS and SASEGT. The CDR3 sequence is 15 residues long. The chain's CDR3 is CASRPSGGSTDTQYF. DNA for the CDR3: TGTGCCAGCAGACCTTCAGGGGGCTCGACAGATACGCAGTATTTT.

This clonotype was observed many times. The chain links TRBV7-8 to TRBJ2-1; 10 positions agree with TRBD2. V shed 11 bases and J 10 bases; nucleotides not matched to a gene: 14. This CDR3 is 14 amino acids long. The germline V gene encodes CDR1 SGHVS and CDR2 FQNEAQ. CDR3 sequence: CAVGGGSGGPEQFF. The CDR3 region has the DNA TGTGCCGTGGGGGGAGGTAGCGGGGGGCCGGAGCAGTTCTTC.

This clonotype was seen repeatedly, ten times or more. The chain links TRBV6-2 or TRBV6-3 to TRBJ2-7; 9 bases match TRBD1. This CDR3 spans 16 amino acids. Germline assignment: CDR1 MNHEY and CDR2 SVGEGT. The V gene end was trimmed by 0 bases and the J gene end by 6 bases; junction bases not matched to a gene: 9. CDR3 DNA sequence: TGTGCCAGCAGTTACTCGTCCGGGACAGGGAAGATCGAGCAGTACTTC. Protein sequence: CASSYSSGTGKIEQYF.

This clonotype showed up many times. This chain joins TRBV2 and TRBJ2-5; TRBD2 agrees at 8 bases. J lost 3 bases, V lost 1 base, and 7 bases had no gene match. There are 16 residues in the CDR3. Germline-derived CDR1 and CDR2 are SNHLY and FYNNEI. For the CDR3, the DNA is TGTGCCAGCAGTGAAGGGCCCGGACTAGCCGAAGAGACCCAGTACTTC. It codes for CASSEGPGLAEETQYF.

The sample holds many counts of this clonotype. This chain's CDR3 is CASSFTNTGELFF. CDR3 nucleotides: TGTGCCAGCAGTTTTACGAACACCGGGGAGCTGTTTTTT. The chain combines TRBV12-3 or TRBV12-4 with TRBJ2-2, with unresolved D. The CDR3 covers 13 residues. The ends were cut back, 3 bases at V and 0 bases at J, with 2 bases in the middle.

Only a few counts were recorded for this clonotype. This chain uses TRBV12-3 or TRBV12-4 with TRBJ2-5; a possible D gene is TRBD1 (5 bases). V was clipped by 7 bases and J by 1 base, with 13 bases between them. The CDR3 is made up of 14 amino acids. The CDR3 bases are TGTGCCAGCACTCCCCCAGGGATCCAAGAGACCCAGTACTTC. This encodes CASTPPGIQETQYF.

The chain has TRBV28 and TRBJ2-7; D gene ambiguous. The germline V and J ends were trimmed by 7 bases and 1 base, with 11 bases remaining between them. This CDR3 contains 13 residues. Germline V gives CDR1 MDHEN, CDR2 SYDVKM. In DNA, the CDR3 is TGTGCCAGCACCTCTTTAGATTCCTACGAGCAGTACTTC. Translated: CASTSLDSYEQYF.

The sample holds one count of this clonotype. A single base separates this from a much larger clone, so it may be a read error. The chain employs TRBV5-1 and TRBJ2-3; TRBD2 is a possible D gene (6 bases). This CDR3 comprises 16 residues. Germline V gene sequence: CDR1 SGHRS, CDR2 YFSETQ. The V gene lost 4 bases and the J gene lost 4 bases, with 19 bases spanning the gap. In DNA, the CDR3 is TGCGCCAGCAGCGCGGAGGGCATAAGGGGCTCAGATACGCAGTATTTT. Its protein product is CASSAEGIRGSDTQYF.

In its sample, this clonotype was seen many times. This chain connects TRBV20-1 to TRBJ1-1; a possible D gene is TRBD1 (5 bases). The CDR3 length is 14 residues. Trimming took off 3 bases at V and 8 bases at J, with 19 bases between the two ends. Germline assignment: CDR1 DFQATT and CDR2 SNEGSKA (reference sequence). CDR3 region: CSASLLSRVAEAFF. In nucleotides, the CDR3 is TGCAGTGCTAGCCTCCTAAGCAGGGTAGCCGAAGCTTTCTTT.

There are many counts of this clonotype. This chain connects TRBV5-1 to TRBJ1-1; D is possibly TRBD1 (6 bases). The CDR3 length is 15 residues. The ends were cut back, 0 bases at V and 5 bases at J, with 14 bases in the middle. Germline V lookup: CDR1 SGHRS, CDR2 YFSETQ. Written as DNA, the CDR3 is TGCGCCAGCAGCTTGGAAGTGGGGGGGCAGACTGAAGCTTTCTTT. This translates into CASSLEVGGQTEAFF.

The sample holds many counts of this clonotype. This sequence joins TRBV2 and TRBJ2-5; possible D gene TRBD1, 5 bases. Germline V CDR1 and CDR2: SNHLY, FYNNEI. The CDR3 runs to 15 residues. V lost 6 bases, J lost 2 bases, and 16 bases lay in between. Written as DNA, the CDR3 is TGTGCCAGCAGCGATCTAGGGGCAGGGCAAGAGACCCAGTACTTC. This encodes CASSDLGAGQETQYF.

This clonotype was seen more than once but under ten times. This chain uses TRBV19 with TRBJ1-2; perhaps TRBD1 as D (6 bases). The length of the CDR3 is 13 residues. The germline gives CDR1 LNHDA, CDR2 SQIVND (reference sequence). The V and J ends lost 7 bases and 2 bases respectively, with 11 bases between them. In nucleotides, the CDR3 is TGTGCCAGTAACCCACAGGGAAACTATGGCTACACCTTC. Protein product: CASNPQGNYGYTF.

The sample holds many counts of this clonotype. V usage is TRBV3-1 and J usage is TRBJ1-2; no reliable D call. The germline CDR1 and CDR2 sequences are LGHDT and YNNKEL (reference sequence). V was trimmed by 0 bases and J by 10 bases, leaving 15 bases between them. This CDR3 spans 14 amino acids. CDR3 sequence: CASSQDVERADYTF. CDR3 DNA sequence: TGTGCCAGCAGCCAAGACGTGGAAAGGGCGGACTACACCTTC.

This clonotype was seen many times. The J gene is TRBJ2-5, the V gene TRBV20-1, with D perhaps given as TRBD1 or TRBD2 (6 bases each). The CDR3 consists of 16 residues. The V end lost 6 bases, the J end lost 5 bases, and 25 bases lay between the germline ends. Germline loops: CDR1 DFQATT, CDR2 SNEGSKA (reference sequence). DNA for the CDR3: TGCAGTGCCCACCCACCGGGGGCCCTGATCGGGGAGACCCAGTACTTC. Its protein is CSAHPPGALIGETQYF.

This clonotype was recorded only once. The gene calls are TRBV6-2 or TRBV6-3 and TRBJ1-1; a weak D match, TRBD1 (5 bases). The germline V gene has CDR1 MNHEY and CDR2 SVGEGT. The CDR3 extends over 16 amino acids. V lost 2 bases, J lost 1 base, and 14 bases lay in between. CDR3 in amino acids: CASSYGLGRRNTEAFF. CDR3 in DNA: TGTGCCAGCAGTTACGGGTTGGGACGCAGGAACACTGAAGCTTTCTTT.

The sample holds many counts of this clonotype. The CDR3 is CASSLGIDRGWDEQYF. The CDR3 DNA sequence: TGCGCCAGCAGCTTGGGCATCGACAGGGGATGGGACGAGCAGTACTTC. V gene TRBV5-1 combines with J gene TRBJ2-7; 8 bases align to TRBD1. The V gene end was trimmed by 0 bases and the J gene end by 5 bases; junction bases not matched to a gene: 10. CDR1 SGHRS and CDR2 YFSETQ come from the germline V gene. This CDR3 has 16 residues. The full variable domain, its missing parts supplied by reference TRBV5-1 and TRBJ2-7, is KAGVTQTPRYLIKTRGQQVTLSCSPISGHRSVSWYQQTPGQGLQFLFEYFSETQRNKGNFPGRFSGRQFSNSRSEMNVSTLELGDSALYLCASSLGIDRGWDEQYFGPGTRLTVT.

This clonotype was found a few times. This rearrangement joins TRBV27 to TRBJ1-6; TRBD1 might be the D (5 bases). V gave up 4 bases and J gave up 7 bases, with 14 bases separating them. Germline CDR1 is MNHEY and CDR2 is SMNVEV (reference sequence). This CDR3 is 15 amino acids long. The CDR3 here is CASSSGTRLNSPLHF. The CDR3 DNA follows: TGTGCCAGCAGTTCCGGGACGCGGTTAAATTCACCCCTCCACTTT.

Many counts were recorded for this clonotype. The chain joins TRBV5-6 to TRBJ2-2; D gene uncertain. This CDR3 has 14 residues. V was shortened by 4 bases and J by 0 bases, with 7 bases between the two germline ends. Per the germline V gene, CDR1 is SGHDT and CDR2 is YYEEEE. Here the CDR3 DNA reads TGTGCCAGCAGCATTTTTTCGAACACCGGGGAGCTGTTTTTT. It codes for CASSIFSNTGELFF.

At least ten counts were recorded for this clonotype. The chain has TRBV3-1 and TRBJ1-1, with unresolved D. The CDR3 length is 13 residues. Per the germline V gene, CDR1 is LGHDT and CDR2 is YNNKEL (reference sequence). V shed 2 bases and J shed 6 bases, with 10 bases lying between them. CDR3 loop: CASSQQRGSEAFF. The CDR3 DNA follows: TGTGCCAGCAGCCAACAGCGCGGGTCTGAAGCTTTCTTT. Variable domain in full (rest from reference TRBV3-1 and TRBJ1-1): DTAVSQTPKYLVTQMGNDKSIKCEQNLGHDTMYWYKQDSKKFLKIMFSYNNKELIINETVPNRFSPKSPDKAHLNLHINSLELGDSAVYFCASSQQRGSEAFFGQGTRLTVV.

This clonotype was seen ten or more times. J is TRBJ1-2 and V is TRBV20-1, with D unresolved. Germline values: CDR1 DFQATT, CDR2 SNEGSKA (reference sequence). Trimming stripped 0 bases from V and 4 bases from J, with 12 bases between. CDR3 length: 14 residues. The CDR3 spells CSAREAGSAYGYTF. CDR3 in DNA: TGCAGTGCTAGAGAGGCAGGAAGCGCCTATGGCTACACCTTC.

This clonotype was recorded many times. The V call is TRBV5-6, the J call TRBJ2-7, with unresolved D. The CDR3 extends over 12 amino acids. The germline V gene has CDR1 SGHDT and CDR2 YYEEEE. V lost 1 base and J lost 4, with 6 bases in between. The CDR3 sequence is CASSLWLYEQYF. Written as DNA, the CDR3 is TGTGCCAGCAGCTTGTGGTTGTACGAGCAGTACTTC.

V gene TRBV15 combines with J gene TRBJ2-4; D is uncertain. Germline assignment: CDR1 LNHNV and CDR2 YYDKDF (reference sequence). V lost 1 base and J 2 bases, leaving 12 bases between the germline ends. CDR3 length equals 16 residues. In DNA, the CDR3 is TGTGCCACCAGCAGAGGGGATTGGGCAACCAAAAACATTCAGTACTTC. Encoded protein: CATSRGDWATKNIQYF.